Presented here are 28 T cell receptor beta chains from one specimen sequenced in a study of T cell responses to AZD1222 COVID-19 vaccine. The data were produced by immunoSEQ multiplex PCR, yet TCRdb's version contains in-frame clones alone and is incomplete. Here the sample spans over 150,000 clones, roughly 90% being singletons. Source: peripheral blood, taken on day 0 of AZD1222 vaccination. These receptors all stem from an adult in good health.

The chain links TRBV5-4 to TRBJ2-1; D is unclear. The CDR3 consists of 13 residues. Trimming left V 4 bases short and J 9 bases short, with 14 bases between. CDR1 and CDR2 from the germline V gene are SGHNT and YYREEE (reference sequence). CDR3 in amino acids: CASSPPARPEQFF. CDR3 nucleotide sequence: TGTGCCAGCAGCCCCCCCGCCCGGCCTGAGCAGTTCTTC. The whole variable domain, remainder taken from reference TRBV5-4 and TRBJ2-1, is ETGVTQSPTHLIKTRGQQVTLRCSSQSGHNTVSWYQQALGQGPQFIFQYYREEENGRGNFPPRFSGLQFPNYSSELNVNALELDDSALYLCASSPPARPEQFFGPGTRLTVL.

The CDR3 spells CASRHPGEKNTIYF. CDR3 DNA: TGTGCCAGCAGGCATCCGGGAGAGAAAAACACCATATATTTT. The chain carries TRBV2 and TRBJ1-3; D unclear. The germline gives CDR1 SNHLY, CDR2 FYNNEI. The CDR3 runs to 14 residues. V gave up 6 bases and J gave up 6 bases, with 15 bases separating them.

V gene TRBV5-4 combines with J gene TRBJ1-1, with D maybe TRBD1 (6 bases). This CDR3 has 16 amino acids. In germline, CDR1 is SGHNT, CDR2 YYREEE (reference sequence). Trimming stripped 4 bases from V and 0 bases from J, with 16 bases between. The CDR3, as DNA: TGTGCCAGCAGCCGAGGGGCGGGGGCGGTGAACACTGAAGCTTTCTTT. Residues: CASSRGAGAVNTEAFF.

The chain has TRBV11-2 and TRBJ1-3, with D tentatively TRBD1 (5 bases). Deletions cut 0 bases from V and 7 bases from J, with 7 bases between. CDR3 length: 13 residues. Looked up from germline, CDR1 is SGHAT and CDR2 is FQNNGV. The CDR3 DNA sequence: TGTGCCAGCAGCTTAGATGGGGGGAACACCATATATTTT. Protein: CASSLDGGNTIYF.

The chain links TRBV28 to TRBJ1-1; D is uncertain. The CDR3 is 16 amino acids. Germline V CDR1 and CDR2: MDHEN, SYDVKM. Trimming shortened V by 3 bases and J by 4 bases, and 18 bases separated the two germline ends. The CDR3 loop is CASSFNPTDIGTEAFF. In DNA, the CDR3 is TGTGCCAGCAGTTTTAACCCAACCGACATCGGCACTGAAGCTTTCTTT.

The rearrangement links TRBV25-1 to TRBJ1-5; D possibly corresponds to TRBD1 (6 bases). CDR3 size: 14 residues. Germline V gives CDR1 MGHDK, CDR2 SYGVNS. Trimming left V 4 bases short and J 4 bases short, with 11 bases between. CDR3 coding DNA: TGTGCCAGCAGTGTCGGTGACAGGAATCAGCCCCAGCATTTT. Residues: CASSVGDRNQPQHF.

This clone appeared once. The V call is TRBV19, the J call TRBJ2-1; TRBD2 agrees at 11 bases. The J segment lost 0 bases and the V segment lost 7 bases, leaving 11 bases of the junction unmatched. CDR1 and CDR2 from the germline V gene are LNHDA and SQIVND (reference sequence). The CDR3 has 18 residues. CDR3 in amino acids: CASTPRRLAGISYNEQFF. DNA for the CDR3: TGTGCCAGTACCCCCCGAAGACTAGCGGGGATCTCCTACAATGAGCAGTTCTTC.

This chain joins TRBV11-1 and TRBJ1-2; the match to TRBD1 covers 7 bases. Per germline, CDR1 SGHAT and CDR2 FQDESV (reference sequence). Trimming removed 4 bases from V and 4 bases from J; junction bases left unmatched: 6. The length of the CDR3 is 14 residues. CDR3 in DNA: TGTGCCAGCAGCTCCCTAGCAGGGGGCTATGGCTACACCTTC. Its translation: CASSSLAGGYGYTF.

The rearrangement joins TRBV5-1 to TRBJ1-5; D possibly corresponds to TRBD1 (6 bases). From germline, CDR1 is SGHRS and CDR2 YFSETQ. Trimming took 0 bases from V and 6 from J, leaving 13 bases between them. The CDR3 sequence is 15 residues long. CDR3 sequence (DNA): TGCGCCAGCAGCTTGGGATGGGGGCAGGGTCAGCCCCAGCATTTT. Protein sequence: CASSLGWGQGQPQHF.

The chain recombines TRBV18 with TRBJ2-1; the D gene is possibly TRBD1 (5 bases). Trimming left V 4 bases short and J 6 bases short, with 13 bases between. This CDR3 spans 14 amino acids. Germline V lookup: CDR1 KGHSH, CDR2 LQKENI. In DNA, the CDR3 is TGTGCCAGCTCACAGAAAGACAGTGGCAATGAGCAGTTCTTC. It yields the protein CASSQKDSGNEQFF.

This chain connects TRBV11-2 to TRBJ2-1; TRBD2 is a possible D gene (5 bases). V shed 1 base and J shed 2 bases, with 6 bases lying between them. The CDR3 is made up of 14 amino acids. Looked up from germline, CDR1 is SGHAT and CDR2 is FQNNGV. DNA of the CDR3: TGTGCCAGCAGCTTAGTAGCGCCCTACAATGAGCAGTTCTTC. Its protein is CASSLVAPYNEQFF.

CDR3 sequence reads: CASSYAETQYF. The CDR3 DNA follows: TGTGCCAGCAGTTATGCGGAGACCCAGTACTTC. The rearrangement links TRBV6-5 to TRBJ2-5; D is unresolved. The CDR3 is made up of 11 amino acids. Germline CDR1 MNHEY, CDR2 SVGAGI. The germline V and J ends were trimmed by 3 bases and 5 bases, with 4 bases remaining between them.

The chain uses TRBV30 and TRBJ1-1, with a weak D call TRBD1 (6 bases). Looked up from germline, CDR1 is GTSNPN and CDR2 is SVGIG (reference sequence). The CDR3 sequence is 12 residues long. Trimming took off 1 base at V and 3 bases at J, with 6 bases between the two ends. The CDR3 reads CAWSDRDTEAFF. The CDR3 region has the DNA TGTGCCTGGAGTGACAGGGACACTGAAGCTTTCTTT.

The chain employs TRBV28 and TRBJ2-6, with TRBD1 as a possible D gene (5 bases). V dropped 3 bases and J dropped 1 base, with 22 bases sitting between them. The germline gives CDR1 MDHEN, CDR2 SYDVKM. CDR3 length: 20 residues. The CDR3 DNA reads TGTGCCAGCAGTTTCCCTCTCGGGCAGGTATCAGGGTCTGGGGCCAACGTCCTGACTTTC. Its protein is CASSFPLGQVSGSGANVLTF.

The chain carries TRBV29-1 and TRBJ1-2, with 7 bases identical to TRBD1. Trimming at V came to 7 bases and at J to 7 bases, leaving 9 bases not matched to a gene. Germline-derived CDR1 and CDR2 are SQVTM and ANQGSEA. This CDR3 contains 12 residues. The CDR3: CSAGTASTGYTF. The CDR3 nucleotides read TGCAGCGCCGGGACAGCAAGTACTGGCTACACCTTC.

J is TRBJ2-2 and V is TRBV10-3, with a possible D match to TRBD1 (5 bases). CDR1 and CDR2 (germline): ENHRY, SYGVKD. The CDR3 loop spans 16 amino acids. Trimming pared 0 bases from V and 6 bases from J, leaving 14 bases between. The CDR3 DNA reads TGTGCCATCAGTGAGTCGACGTCAGGGATCGCCGGGGAGCTGTTTTTT. Translated: CAISESTSGIAGELFF.

This chain uses TRBV7-9 with TRBJ1-1; D is ambiguous. Trimming left V 1 base short and J 7 bases short, with 10 bases between. Germline loops: CDR1 SEHNR, CDR2 FQNEAQ (reference sequence). The CDR3 sequence is 13 residues long. CDR3 residues: CASSLGPLGEAFF. DNA for the CDR3: TGTGCCAGCAGCTTAGGTCCTCTCGGTGAAGCTTTCTTT. Looking up the rest from reference TRBV7-9 and TRBJ1-1 gives the full variable domain: DTGVSQNPRHKITKRGQNVTFRCDPISEHNRLYWYRQTLGQGPEFLTYFQNEAQLEKSRLLSDRFSAERPKGSFSTLEIQRTEQGDSAMYLCASSLGPLGEAFFGQGTRLTVV.

In this sample, this clone turned up many times. V gene TRBV6-4 combines with J gene TRBJ2-5; 10 bases fit TRBD2. The V gene end was trimmed by 3 bases and the J gene end by 4 bases; junction bases not matched to a gene: 5. Per germline, CDR1 MRHNA and CDR2 SNTAGT. This CDR3 has 15 residues. The CDR3, as DNA: TGTGCCAGCAGTGAGTCCACTAGCGGGACAGAGACCCAGTACTTC. Its protein is CASSESTSGTETQYF.

This clone was seen more than once but under ten times. This chain connects TRBV18 to TRBJ1-5; TRBD1 matches 9 bases. The CDR3 runs 18 residues. From germline, CDR1 is KGHSH and CDR2 LQKENI. J lost 4 bases, V lost 3 bases, and 13 bases had no gene match. The CDR3 DNA is TGTGCCAGCTCACCCACTACAGGGGGCCCCTCCGGGAATCAGCCCCAGCATTTT. It translates to CASSPTTGGPSGNQPQHF.

J is TRBJ1-4 and V is TRBV4-3; 8 nucleotides line up with TRBD1. The ends lost 2 bases at V and 8 bases at J; junction bases unmatched: 10. From germline, CDR1 is LGHNA and CDR2 YSLEER. This CDR3 spans 16 amino acids. This CDR3 reads CASSQQTGGVLEKLFF. The CDR3 region has the DNA TGCGCCAGCAGCCAACAAACAGGGGGTGTGCTCGAAAAACTGTTTTTT.

This clone was counted once. The gene calls are TRBV27 and TRBJ2-2; D unclear. Germline CDR1 MNHEY, CDR2 SMNVEV (reference sequence). The CDR3 has 12 residues. The V end was cut by 3 bases, the J end by 7 bases, with 6 bases between. CDR3 sequence: CASSFFGGELFF. The CDR3 nucleotides are TGTGCCAGCAGTTTTTTTGGCGGGGAGCTGTTTTTT.

The rearrangement joins TRBV18 to TRBJ2-7; 10 nucleotides align to TRBD1. Germline CDR1 reads KGHSH; CDR2 reads LQKENI. V lost 6 bases to trimming and J lost 4 bases; unmatched junction nucleotides: 15. The length of the CDR3 is 17 residues. The CDR3 sequence is CASSYVQVPGQGYEQYF. Here the CDR3 DNA reads TGTGCCAGCTCGTACGTTCAAGTGCCGGGACAGGGGTACGAGCAGTACTTC.

Only a few counts were recorded for this clone. Other DNA sequences in this specimen translate into the identical CDR3. The CDR3 region is CASSLTGTGNTEAFF. CDR3 bases: TGCGCCAGCAGCCTAACCGGGACAGGGAACACTGAAGCTTTCTTT. The rearrangement joins TRBV5-1 to TRBJ1-1; 8 bases map to TRBD1. The germline gives CDR1 SGHRS, CDR2 YFSETQ. The CDR3 has 15 amino acids. After removal of 4 bases from V and 1 base from J, the junction contained 6 bases not matched to a gene.

The chain is built from TRBV5-5 and TRBJ2-6; TRBD1 matches at 11 bases. Looked up from germline, CDR1 is SGHKS and CDR2 is YYEKEE (reference sequence). The CDR3 is 18 residues long. After removal of 4 bases from V and 1 base from J, the junction contained 7 bases not matched to a gene. For the CDR3, the DNA is TGTGCCAGCAGCACATGGACAGGGGGCGCGTCTGGGGCCAACGTCCTGACTTTC. It translates to CASSTWTGGASGANVLTF. Drawing the rest from reference TRBV5-5 and TRBJ2-6, the complete variable domain is DAGVTQSPTHLIKTRGQQVTLRCSPISGHKSVSWYQQVLGQGPQFIFQYYEKEERGRGNFPDRFSARQFPNYSSELNVNALLLGDSALYLCASSTWTGGASGANVLTFGAGSRLTVL.

The chain combines TRBV25-1 with TRBJ1-2; no definite D call. Trimming shortened V by 2 bases and J by 2 bases, and 6 bases separated the two germline ends. Germline CDR1 MGHDK, CDR2 SYGVNS. This CDR3 is 13 amino acids long. CDR3 region: CASSERQNYGYTF. In DNA form, the CDR3 reads TGTGCCAGCAGTGAACGCCAGAACTATGGCTACACCTTC.

The chain has TRBV28 and TRBJ2-1; 10 bases fit TRBD2. V lost 2 bases and J lost 5; bases outside the gene matches: 9. This CDR3 is 17 amino acids long. Germline V gene sequence: CDR1 MDHEN, CDR2 SYDVKM. The CDR3 loop is CASSLILAGRRNNEQFF. CDR3 bases: TGTGCCAGCAGTTTAATACTAGCGGGGAGACGTAACAATGAGCAGTTCTTC. Supplemented by reference TRBV28 and TRBJ2-1, the full variable domain reads DVKVTQSSRYLVKRTGEKVFLECVQDMDHENMFWYRQDPGLGLRLIYFSYDVKMKEKGDIPEGYSVSREKKERFSLILESASTNQTSMYLCASSLILAGRRNNEQFFGPGTRLTVL.

This chain joins TRBV6-2 or TRBV6-3 and TRBJ2-5, with D perhaps TRBD1 (5 bases). The CDR3 has 15 amino acids. The V and J ends lost 4 bases and 5 bases respectively, with 17 bases between them. CDR1 is MNHEY and CDR2 is SVGEGT in the germline V gene. CDR3 protein: CASSSQGARRETQYF. CDR3 nucleotides: TGTGCCAGCAGTTCCCAGGGCGCCCGGCGCGAGACCCAGTACTTC.

The chain couples TRBV28 to TRBJ1-2; D is possibly TRBD1 (6 bases). CDR3 length: 13 residues. Germline loops: CDR1 MDHEN, CDR2 SYDVKM. V lost 8 bases, J lost 8 bases, and 18 bases lay in between. The CDR3 DNA reads TGTGCCAGCGATAGTTGGGGGCGTAAGGGCTACACCTTC. Translation: CASDSWGRKGYTF.